A single sample gave rise to the 14 T cell receptor beta chains below, sequenced in a study of CD8+ T cells in alopecia areata. RNA, once extracted, was reverse transcribed into cDNA for use as the sequencing template. Produced via immunoSEQ multiplex PCR; TCRdb's table is partial and in-frame only. Observed in the sample are over 250,000 clones, none of them singletons. It was with CD4, CD8alpha, NKG2D, NKG2ACE and other markers that pooled cutaneous lymph node cells were sorted. The source material was CD4+ T cells sorted from a lymph node. These receptors all stem from a C3H/HeJ mouse with alopecia areata. The strain's MHC type: H2-k.

This clone was seen many times. Each gene name is a mouse one. The CDR3 loop is CASRDNQYAEQFF. Partial CDR3 DNA: TGTGCCAGCCGGGACAACCAATATGCT. The chain combines TRBV13-1 with TRBJ2-1, with D tentatively TRBD1 (6 bases). The CDR3 end is not reached by the read, which stops 4 residues before it; the germline J gene fills it in. The CDR3 contains 13 residues. Looked up from germline, CDR1 is NSHNY and CDR2 is SYGAGN. Trimming removed 7 bases from V and 4 bases from J, with 12 bases in between.

Worth noting for this clone: Gene names and germline match the mouse. The read terminates 4 residues before the CDR3 end, so the remaining end is supplied by the germline J gene. The identical CDR3 is also encoded by other nucleotide sequences in the sample. V and J are TRBV13-2 and TRBJ2-3, with D perhaps TRBD2 (7 bases). Trimming pared 4 bases from V and 0 bases from J, leaving 12 bases between. CDR3 length: 15 residues. CDR1 is NNHNN and CDR2 is SYGAGS in the germline V gene (reference sequence). CDR3 in amino acids: CASGPLGASAETLYF. CDR3 DNA, as far as it was read: TGTGCCAGCGGTCCCCTGGGGGCTAGTGCAGAA.

A note on this clone: The genes are named according to mouse. The read comes to an end 4 residues before the CDR3 does, leaving the germline J gene to fill in the end. The chain has TRBV13-1 and TRBJ2-1, with unresolved D. Per germline, CDR1 NSHNY and CDR2 SYGAGN. This CDR3 spans 13 amino acids. Trimming stripped 3 bases from V and 1 base from J, with 5 bases between. CDR3 loop: CASSARNYAEQFF. The sequenced CDR3 bases are TGTGCCAGCAGTGCCAGGAACTATGCT.

Notes on this clone: Genes and germline come from the mouse. Read sequence stops 4 residues before the CDR3 end, and the germline J gene provides the missing end. V usage is TRBV29 and J usage is TRBJ1-1, with 9 positions matching TRBD1. The ends lost 5 bases at V and 3 bases at J; junction bases unmatched: 4. The germline V gene has CDR1 MSHET and CDR2 SYDVDS. This CDR3 contains 14 residues. The CDR3: CASSTGGADTEVFF. CDR3 DNA (partial): TGTGCTAGCAGTACAGGGGGCGCGGACACA.

A word on this clone: Mouse gene names and germline throughout. The sequenced fragment ends 4 residues before the CDR3 boundary, so the rest is inferred from the germline J gene. Other nucleotide sequences in the sample specify the same CDR3. This sequence joins TRBV5 and TRBJ1-2; TRBD1 matches 7 bases. The CDR3 is made up of 14 amino acids. The V and J ends lost 4 bases and 0 bases, in that order; junction bases with no gene match: 2. Germline assignment: CDR1 LGHNA and CDR2 YNLKQL (reference sequence). The CDR3 reads CASSRTGANSDYTF. Incomplete CDR3 DNA: TGTGCCAGCAGCCGGACAGGCGCAAACTCC.

This clone turned up a few times. Germline and genes: mouse. Coverage ceases 4 residues before the CDR3 finishes, and the germline J gene fills in the end. This specimen includes other DNA sequences encoding the same CDR3. This chain connects TRBV19 to TRBJ1-2; 10 nucleotides align to TRBD1. Germline V gives CDR1 FNHDT, CDR2 SITEND (reference sequence). V trimming: 5 bases; J trimming: 3 bases; junction bases outside the gene matches: 4. The CDR3 has 14 residues. CDR3 sequence: CASSRTGGDSDYTF. Partial CDR3 DNA: TGTGCCAGCAGCCGGACAGGGGGGGACTCC.

This clone has just a few counts. Gene names and germline match the mouse. The sample contains more than one DNA sequence encoding this CDR3. The CDR3 here is CASSQDWGGADEQYF. The DNA read from the CDR3 is TGTGCCAGCAGCCAAGACTGGGGGGGCGCCGAT. The chain couples TRBV5 to TRBJ2-7; 10 bases fit TRBD2. The read terminates 4 residues ahead of where the CDR3 ends, so the germline J gene completes it. The CDR3 spans 15 residues. CDR1 LGHNA and CDR2 YNLKQL come from the germline V gene (reference sequence).

For this clone: Gene names are mouse gene names. The sequence runs out 4 residues before the end of the CDR3; the remainder is reconstructed from the germline J gene. This sequence joins TRBV14 and TRBJ2-5; TRBD2 matches 9 bases. Germline CDR1 and CDR2: SGHDT and FRDEAV. This CDR3 comprises 15 residues. With 4 bases clipped from V and 0 bases from J, the junction kept 3 bases outside the gene matches. CDR3 sequence: CASSKTGGNQDTQYF. Partial CDR3 DNA: TGTGCCAGCAGTAAGACTGGGGGTAACCAAGAC. Full variable domain (missing parts from reference TRBV14 and TRBJ2-5): EAGVTQSPRYAVLQEGQAVSFWCDPISGHDTLYWYQQPRDQGPQLLVYFRDEAVIDNSQLPSDRFSAVRPKGTNSTLKIQSAKQGDTATYLCASSKTGGNQDTQYFGPGTRLLVL.

This clone was observed a handful of times. Germline and genes here are mouse. The CDR3 end lies 4 residues beyond the end of the read and is filled in from the germline J gene. The chain links TRBV13-3 to TRBJ2-3, with D perhaps matching TRBD1 (7 bases). Looked up from germline, CDR1 is NNHDY and CDR2 is SYVADS. This CDR3 is built from 15 residues. V lost 1 base and J 4 bases, leaving 13 bases between the germline ends. The covered CDR3 bases are TGTGCCAGCAGTGATCAGGGGGGTAGTCCAGAA. It codes for CASSDQGGSPE. The full CDR3 protein reads CASSDQGGSPETLYF.

In regard to this clone: Gene names are mouse gene names. The read ends 4 residues shy of where the CDR3 ends; the end is completed using the germline J gene. The V gene is TRBV5, the J gene TRBJ2-2, with TRBD2 identical over 12 bases. CDR1 LGHNA and CDR2 YNLKQL come from the germline V gene (reference sequence). The length of the CDR3 is 18 residues. Trimming at V came to 0 bases and at J to 4 bases, leaving 6 bases not matched to a gene. The part of the CDR3 DNA that was read is TGTGCCAGCAGCCAAGATGACTGGGGGGGCGAGAGCACCGGG. Protein: CASSQDDWGGESTG. The complete CDR3 sequence is CASSQDDWGGESTGQLYF.

This clone has more than one count but fewer than ten. The germline and genes are mouse ones. CDR3 sequence: CTCSADLNSAETLYF. Partial CDR3 DNA: TGCACCTGCAGTGCAGATCTGAATAGTGCAGAA. The rearrangement links TRBV1 to TRBJ2-3; D remains unclear. The CDR3 end falls 4 residues outside the read, so it is completed with the germline J gene. The V gene lost 0 bases and the J gene lost 0 bases, with 7 bases spanning the gap. The CDR3 totals 15 residues. CDR1 and CDR2 from the germline V gene are NSQYPW and LRSPGD (reference sequence).

Remarks on this clone: Genes and germline come from the mouse. The same CDR3 also results from other DNA sequences found in this sample. The sequenced part of the CDR3 DNA is TGTGCCAGCAGTGAAGACAGGGAAGAC. It translates to CASSEDRED. The whole CDR3 sequence is CASSEDREDTQYF. The chain couples TRBV13-1 to TRBJ2-5; 7 bases are a match to TRBD1. The sequenced fragment ends 4 residues before the CDR3 boundary, so the rest is inferred from the germline J gene. The CDR3 has 13 amino acids. Germline V lookup: CDR1 NSHNY, CDR2 SYGAGN.

A note on this clone: All gene names here are mouse names. The read terminates 4 residues before the CDR3 end, so the remaining end is supplied by the germline J gene. The V and J genes are TRBV13-3 and TRBJ2-4, with TRBD1 as a possible D gene (7 bases). This CDR3 has 14 residues. Germline V gives CDR1 NNHDY, CDR2 SYVADS. Deletions cut 5 bases from V and 3 bases from J, with 13 bases between. CDR3 protein: CASRVSGGQNTLYF. The sequenced part of the CDR3 DNA is TGTGCCAGCAGAGTATCAGGGGGGCAAAAC.

This clone was observed a few times. Gene labels here are mouse ones. The read ends 4 residues early relative to the CDR3; the germline J gene fills the gap. The V call is TRBV13-1, the J call TRBJ1-2, with a weak D call TRBD1 (6 bases). The germline gives CDR1 NSHNY, CDR2 SYGAGN. The CDR3 extends over 12 amino acids. CDR3 bases read: TGTGCCAGCAGTGATGAAGGGGGC. Translated, it gives CASSDEGG. The CDR3 as a whole reads CASSDEGGDYTF.